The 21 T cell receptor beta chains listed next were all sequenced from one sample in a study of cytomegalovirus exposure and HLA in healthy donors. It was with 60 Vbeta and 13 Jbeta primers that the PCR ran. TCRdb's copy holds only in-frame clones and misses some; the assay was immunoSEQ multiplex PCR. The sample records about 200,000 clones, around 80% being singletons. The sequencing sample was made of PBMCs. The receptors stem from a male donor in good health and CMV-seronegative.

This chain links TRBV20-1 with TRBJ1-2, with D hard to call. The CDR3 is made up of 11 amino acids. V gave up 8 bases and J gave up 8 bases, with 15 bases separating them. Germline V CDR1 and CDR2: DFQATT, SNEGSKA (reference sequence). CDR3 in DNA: TGCAGTACCAACCCTATCTACGGCTACACCTTC. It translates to CSTNPIYGYTF.

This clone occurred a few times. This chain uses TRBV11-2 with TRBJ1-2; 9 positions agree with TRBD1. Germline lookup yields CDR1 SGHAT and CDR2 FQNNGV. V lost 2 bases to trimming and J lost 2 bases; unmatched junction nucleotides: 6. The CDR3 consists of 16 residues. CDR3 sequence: CASSLLGQGTNYGYTF. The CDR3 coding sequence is TGTGCCAGCAGCTTACTGGGACAGGGTACGAACTATGGCTACACCTTC.

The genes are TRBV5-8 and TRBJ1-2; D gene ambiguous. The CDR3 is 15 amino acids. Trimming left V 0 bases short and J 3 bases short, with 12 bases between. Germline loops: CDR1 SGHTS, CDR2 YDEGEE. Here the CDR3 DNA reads TGTGCCAGCAGCTTGGGCCTAAGCTCTCACTATGGCTACACCTTC. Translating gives CASSLGLSSHYGYTF.

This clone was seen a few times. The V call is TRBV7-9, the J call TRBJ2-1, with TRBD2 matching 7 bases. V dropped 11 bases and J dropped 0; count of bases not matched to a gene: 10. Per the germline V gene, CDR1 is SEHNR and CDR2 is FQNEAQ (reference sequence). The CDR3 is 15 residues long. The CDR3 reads CAGLIGGSSYNEQFF. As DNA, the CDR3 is TGTGCCGGCCTCATTGGCGGGAGCTCCTACAATGAGCAGTTCTTC.

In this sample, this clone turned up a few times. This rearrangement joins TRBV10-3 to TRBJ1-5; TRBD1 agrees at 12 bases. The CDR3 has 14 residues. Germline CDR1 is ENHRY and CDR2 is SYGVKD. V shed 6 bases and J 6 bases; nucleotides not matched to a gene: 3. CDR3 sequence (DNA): TGTGCCATCAGCGGGACAGGGGGCGGTCAGCCCCAGCATTTT. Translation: CAISGTGGGQPQHF.

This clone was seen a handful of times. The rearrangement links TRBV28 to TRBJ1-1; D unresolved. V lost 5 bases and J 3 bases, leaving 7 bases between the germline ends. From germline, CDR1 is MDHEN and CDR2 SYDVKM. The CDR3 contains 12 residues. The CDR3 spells CASSTGDTEAFF. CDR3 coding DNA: TGTGCCAGCAGTACCGGGGACACTGAAGCTTTCTTT. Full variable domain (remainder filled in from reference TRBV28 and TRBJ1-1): DVKVTQSSRYLVKRTGEKVFLECVQDMDHENMFWYRQDPGLGLRLIYFSYDVKMKEKGDIPEGYSVSREKKERFSLILESASTNQTSMYLCASSTGDTEAFFGQGTRLTVV.

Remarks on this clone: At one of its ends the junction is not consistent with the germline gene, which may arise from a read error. The CDR3 region has the DNA TGTGCCAGCCTACAAAGGGACTCGTTTCACCGGGGAGCTGTTTTT. This gives the protein CASLQRDSFHRGAVF. The chain has TRBV19 and TRBJ2-2; the D gene is possibly TRBD2 (6 bases). This CDR3 region has 15 residues. Germline CDR1 is LNHDA and CDR2 is SQIVND (reference sequence).

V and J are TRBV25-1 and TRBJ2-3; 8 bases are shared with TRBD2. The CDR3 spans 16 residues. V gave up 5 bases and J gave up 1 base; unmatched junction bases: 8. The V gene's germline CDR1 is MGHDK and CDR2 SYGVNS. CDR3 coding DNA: TGTGCCAGCAGTCTTGGGGCAGCGGGGGGCACAGATACGCAGTATTTT. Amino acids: CASSLGAAGGTDTQYF.

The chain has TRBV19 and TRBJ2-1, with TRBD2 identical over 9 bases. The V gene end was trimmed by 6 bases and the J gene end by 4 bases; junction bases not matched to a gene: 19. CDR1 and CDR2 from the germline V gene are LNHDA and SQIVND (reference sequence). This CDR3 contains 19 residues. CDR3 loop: CASRLSVGRFSGGYNEQFF. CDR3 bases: TGTGCCAGTAGACTATCGGTCGGCAGGTTTAGCGGGGGATACAATGAGCAGTTCTTC.

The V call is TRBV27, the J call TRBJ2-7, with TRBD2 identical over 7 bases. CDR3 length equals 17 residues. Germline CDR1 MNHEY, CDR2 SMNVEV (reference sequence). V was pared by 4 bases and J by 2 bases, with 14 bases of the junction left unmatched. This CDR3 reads CASSSGGRGFGAYEQYF. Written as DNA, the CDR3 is TGTGCCAGCAGTTCGGGCGGGAGAGGGTTCGGGGCCTACGAGCAGTACTTC.

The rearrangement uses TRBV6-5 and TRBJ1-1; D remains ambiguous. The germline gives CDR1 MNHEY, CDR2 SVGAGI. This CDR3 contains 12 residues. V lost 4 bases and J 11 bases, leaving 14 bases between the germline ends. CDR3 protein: CASSSSSSGAFF. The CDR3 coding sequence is TGTGCCAGCAGTTCCTCGAGCTCGGGGGCTTTCTTT.

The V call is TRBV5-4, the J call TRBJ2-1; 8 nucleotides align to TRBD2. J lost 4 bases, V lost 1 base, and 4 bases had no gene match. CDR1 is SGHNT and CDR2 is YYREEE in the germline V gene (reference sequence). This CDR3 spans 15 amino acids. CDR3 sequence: CASSLTGGIYNEQFF. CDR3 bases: TGTGCCAGCAGCTTGACGGGAGGGATTTACAATGAGCAGTTCTTC. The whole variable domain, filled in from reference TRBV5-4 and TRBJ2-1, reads ETGVTQSPTHLIKTRGQQVTLRCSSQSGHNTVSWYQQALGQGPQFIFQYYREEENGRGNFPPRFSGLQFPNYSSELNVNALELDDSALYLCASSLTGGIYNEQFFGPGTRLTVL.

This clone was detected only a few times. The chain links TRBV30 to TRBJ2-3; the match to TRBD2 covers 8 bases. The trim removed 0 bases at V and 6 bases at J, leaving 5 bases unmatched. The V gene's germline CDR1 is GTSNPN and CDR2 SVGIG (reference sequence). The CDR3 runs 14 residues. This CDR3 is CAWSVSGGRDTQYF. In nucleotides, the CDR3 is TGTGCCTGGAGTGTAAGCGGGGGCCGGGATACGCAGTATTTT.

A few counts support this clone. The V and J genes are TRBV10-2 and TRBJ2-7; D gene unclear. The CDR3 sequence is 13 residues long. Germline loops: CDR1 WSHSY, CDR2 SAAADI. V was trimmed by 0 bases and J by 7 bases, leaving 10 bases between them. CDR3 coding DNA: TGCGCCAGCAGTGAGTCGGGCTTTAGGGAGCAGTACTTC. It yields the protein CASSESGFREQYF.

CDR3 sequence: CASRRGGAGELFF. DNA for the CDR3: TGTGCCAGCAGGCGGGGGGGTGCCGGGGAGCTGTTTTTT. The chain combines TRBV5-6 with TRBJ2-2; 9 bases map to TRBD2. Per germline, CDR1 SGHDT and CDR2 YYEEEE. The CDR3 contains 13 residues. J lost 6 bases, V lost 5 bases, and 2 bases had no gene match.

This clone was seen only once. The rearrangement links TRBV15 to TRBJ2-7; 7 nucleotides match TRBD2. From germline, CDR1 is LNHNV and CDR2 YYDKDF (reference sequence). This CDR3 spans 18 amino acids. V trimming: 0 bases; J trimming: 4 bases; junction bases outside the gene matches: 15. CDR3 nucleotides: TGTGCCACCAGCAGAGAGTCGGGAGGAATCACGGGACCTTACGAGCAGTACTTC. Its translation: CATSRESGGITGPYEQYF.

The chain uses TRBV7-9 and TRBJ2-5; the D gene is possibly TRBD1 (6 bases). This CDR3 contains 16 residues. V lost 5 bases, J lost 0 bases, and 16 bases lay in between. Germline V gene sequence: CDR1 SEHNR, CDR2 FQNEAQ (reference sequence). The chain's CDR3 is CASSPYGRGDQETQYF. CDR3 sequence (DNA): TGTGCCAGCAGCCCATACGGCAGGGGCGACCAAGAGACCCAGTACTTC.

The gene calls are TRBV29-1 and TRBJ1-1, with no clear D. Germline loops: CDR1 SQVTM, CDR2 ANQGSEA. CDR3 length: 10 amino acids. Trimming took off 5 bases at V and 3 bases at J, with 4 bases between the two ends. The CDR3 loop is CSVRDTEAFF. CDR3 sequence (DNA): TGCAGCGTTCGTGACACTGAAGCTTTCTTT.

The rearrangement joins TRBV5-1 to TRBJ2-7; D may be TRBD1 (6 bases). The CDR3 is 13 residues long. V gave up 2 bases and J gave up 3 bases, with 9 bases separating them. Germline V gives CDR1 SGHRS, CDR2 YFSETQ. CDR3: CASSLGTNYEQYF. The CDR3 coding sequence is TGCGCCAGCAGCTTAGGGACAAACTACGAGCAGTACTTC. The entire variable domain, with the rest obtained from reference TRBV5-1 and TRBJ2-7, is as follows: KAGVTQTPRYLIKTRGQQVTLSCSPISGHRSVSWYQQTPGQGLQFLFEYFSETQRNKGNFPGRFSGRQFSNSRSEMNVSTLELGDSALYLCASSLGTNYEQYFGPGTRLTVT.

Here the CDR3 reads CASAPYRVGGYTF. The CDR3 bases are TGTGCCAGCGCACCGTACAGGGTCGGAGGCTACACCTTC. The chain employs TRBV27 and TRBJ1-2, with D tentatively TRBD1 (6 bases). The V end was cut by 8 bases, the J end by 8 bases, with 18 bases between. Germline loops: CDR1 MNHEY, CDR2 SMNVEV (reference sequence). The CDR3 consists of 13 residues.

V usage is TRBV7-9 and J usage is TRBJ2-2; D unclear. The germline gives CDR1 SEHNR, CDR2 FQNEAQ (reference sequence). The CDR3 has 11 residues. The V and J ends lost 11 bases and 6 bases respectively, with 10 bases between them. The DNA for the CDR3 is TGTGCCCCCAGCGAGGCCGGGGAGCTGTTTTTT. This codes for CAPSEAGELFF.